Below are 21 T cell receptor beta chains sequenced from a single sample in a study of T-cell reconstitution after alpha-beta-depleted transplantation in children. It was with unique molecular identifiers that the TCRbeta library was prepared. TCRdb reprocessed the PCR reads via MiXCR and lists one record per CDR3 protein. The sample lists 700,000 to 950,000 distinct CDR3 sequences, roughly 16% occurring once. The source was PBMCs, mostly from graft donor cells, collected 360 days after TCRalphabeta/CD19-depleted stem cell transplant. Receptor source: a male patient between 5 and 17 years old who had a stem cell transplant for acute lymphoblastic leukemia, so the T cells may come from the graft donor.

The rearrangement uses TRBV6-1 and TRBJ1-4; TRBD1 might be the D (5 bases). The CDR3 is made up of 15 amino acids. V dropped 6 bases and J dropped 4 bases, with 15 bases sitting between them. From germline, CDR1 is MNHNS and CDR2 SASEGT. CDR3 amino acids: CASRGGLRSNEKLFF. CDR3 DNA sequence: TGTGCCAGCAGGGGGGGGTTAAGAAGTAATGAAAAACTGTTTTTT.

The genes are TRBV12-3 or TRBV12-4 and TRBJ1-3; 9 positions match TRBD1. The CDR3 contains 18 residues. J gave up 4 bases and V 1 base, and 11 bases lay outside the gene matches. Here the CDR3 reads CASSLGPFRTGEGNTIYF. CDR3 DNA: TGTGCCAGCAGTTTAGGCCCCTTCCGGACAGGGGAAGGAAACACCATATATTTT.

The chain has TRBV7-9 and TRBJ1-2; D ambiguous. The V gene lost 1 base and the J gene lost 1 base, with 10 bases spanning the gap. The length of the CDR3 is 15 residues. The germline CDR1 and CDR2 sequences are SEHNR and FQNEAQ (reference sequence). CDR3 loop: CASSLERTVNYGYTF. In nucleotides, the CDR3 is TGTGCCAGCAGCTTAGAAAGGACGGTTAACTATGGCTACACCTTC. The entire variable domain, with the rest obtained from reference TRBV7-9 and TRBJ1-2, is as follows: DTGVSQNPRHKITKRGQNVTFRCDPISEHNRLYWYRQTLGQGPEFLTYFQNEAQLEKSRLLSDRFSAERPKGSFSTLEIQRTEQGDSAMYLCASSLERTVNYGYTFGSGTRLTVV.

V and J are TRBV4-1 and TRBJ2-7, with D unclear. Germline V gives CDR1 MGHRA, CDR2 YSYEKL. The CDR3 contains 13 residues. Trimming pared 4 bases from V and 6 bases from J, leaving 13 bases between. The CDR3 here is CASSPALGFEQYF. CDR3 in DNA: TGCGCCAGCAGCCCAGCTCTGGGCTTCGAGCAGTACTTC.

The sample holds many counts of this clonotype. CDR3 bases: TGTGCCATCAGAGGGTCCTACAATGAGCAGTTCTTC. Translated, it gives CAIRGSYNEQFF. The chain employs TRBV10-3 and TRBJ2-1; D not certain. There are 12 residues in the CDR3. Germline assignment: CDR1 ENHRY and CDR2 SYGVKD. V shed 6 bases and J shed 1 base, with 4 bases lying between them.

Ten or more counts support this clonotype. The chain links TRBV29-1 to TRBJ2-1; D is unclear. This CDR3 has 14 residues. Germline CDR1 reads SQVTM; CDR2 reads ANQGSEA. Between the trimmed V and J ends, which lost 4 bases and 1 base, there was a span of 11 bases. The CDR3 region is CSVAGRTSYNEQFF. As DNA, the CDR3 is TGCAGCGTTGCCGGGCGGACGTCCTACAATGAGCAGTTCTTC.

In this sample, this clonotype turned up many times. J is TRBJ1-1 and V is TRBV27; 9 bases match TRBD1. Germline trimming cut 5 bases from V and 5 bases from J; bases unmatched to any gene: 12. CDR3 length: 16 residues. CDR1 is MNHEY and CDR2 is SMNVEV in the germline V gene (reference sequence). Here the CDR3 reads CASSPLSQGAGTEAFF. The CDR3 nucleotides read TGTGCCAGCAGTCCTCTCTCACAGGGGGCAGGAACTGAAGCTTTCTTT.

V gene TRBV20-1 combines with J gene TRBJ1-2, with 9 bases fitting TRBD1. The CDR3 runs to 14 residues. V dropped 6 bases and J dropped 7; count of bases not matched to a gene: 12. The germline V gene encodes CDR1 DFQATT and CDR2 SNEGSKA (reference sequence). The CDR3 region has the DNA TGCAGTGCGACCTCGTCCGGGACAGGGCTTGGCTACACCTTC. Encoded protein: CSATSSGTGLGYTF.

The rearrangement links TRBV6-5 to TRBJ2-2; possibly TRBD2 for D (5 bases). The CDR3 contains 14 residues. Germline-derived CDR1 and CDR2 are MNHEY and SVGAGI. Trimming took 1 base from V and 5 from J, leaving 8 bases between them. The CDR3 DNA reads as TGTGCCAGCAGTTACTTACTAGGGACCGGGGAGCTGTTTTTT. Translated: CASSYLLGTGELFF.

The rearrangement links TRBV7-6 to TRBJ1-2, with no clear D. The CDR3 is made up of 15 amino acids. The germline V gene has CDR1 SGHVS and CDR2 FNYEAQ. V was pared by 1 base and J by 3 bases, with 12 bases between. CDR3 in amino acids: CASSLVAKGDYGYTF. In nucleotides, the CDR3 is TGTGCCAGCAGCTTAGTTGCCAAAGGAGACTATGGCTACACCTTC.

The chain recombines TRBV7-2 with TRBJ2-2; TRBD2 aligns across 8 bases. CDR1 is SGHTA and CDR2 is FQGNSA in the germline V gene. CDR3 size: 15 residues. V was pared by 5 bases and J by 3 bases, with 5 bases of the junction left unmatched. For the CDR3, the DNA is TGTGCCAGCAGCCTAAGCGGGAGCTACACCGGGGAGCTGTTTTTT. It translates to CASSLSGSYTGELFF.

V and J are TRBV10-3 and TRBJ2-7, with D perhaps matching TRBD1 (5 bases). The V gene lost 7 bases and the J gene lost 6 bases, with 16 bases spanning the gap. The CDR3 is made up of 13 amino acids. CDR1 and CDR2 from the germline V gene are ENHRY and SYGVKD. The CDR3 loop is CAITAGLSLEQYF. The DNA of the CDR3 is TGTGCCATCACCGCAGGGCTCTCGCTCGAGCAGTACTTC.

CDR3 region: CASSQDHDGYTF. CDR3 sequence (DNA): TGTGCCAGCAGCCAAGATCACGATGGCTACACCTTC. The genes are TRBV3-1 and TRBJ1-2; D is uncertain. With 0 bases removed from V and 6 bases from J, the gap between germline ends came to 5 bases. The CDR3 sequence is 12 residues long. Germline V lookup: CDR1 LGHDT, CDR2 YNNKEL (reference sequence).

This clonotype was detected many times. V is TRBV20-1 and J is TRBJ2-7; D remains ambiguous. CDR3 length: 12 amino acids. Germline V gene lookup returns CDR1 DFQATT and CDR2 SNEGSKA (reference sequence). V lost 3 bases to trimming and J lost 0 bases, with 6 bases between them. The CDR3 nucleotides are TGCAGTGCTAGTCGGAACTCCTACGAGCAGTACTTC. The encoded protein is CSASRNSYEQYF.

This clonotype was seen only a few times. The chain combines TRBV18 with TRBJ2-1; 7 positions agree with TRBD2. V lost 1 base, J lost 0 bases, and 18 bases stayed unmatched. This CDR3 is 21 amino acids long. Germline values: CDR1 KGHSH, CDR2 LQKENI. For the CDR3, the DNA is TGTGCCAGCTCACCACTAATCCTTACAGTCCGGACTAGAAGCTCCTACAATGAGCAGTTCTTC. Translation: CASSPLILTVRTRSSYNEQFF.

This clonotype came up a few times. This chain joins TRBV6-5 and TRBJ2-5; TRBD1 aligns across 10 bases. The CDR3 extends over 15 amino acids. Germline V CDR1 and CDR2: MNHEY, SVGAGI. With V trimmed by 5 bases and J by 4 bases, 7 bases remained unmatched. The CDR3 is CASSPDRGRRETQYF. In DNA, the CDR3 is TGTGCCAGCAGTCCCGACAGGGGGCGACGAGAGACCCAGTACTTC.

The V and J genes are TRBV4-1 and TRBJ2-6; 7 nucleotides match TRBD1. Germline CDR1 is MGHRA and CDR2 is YSYEKL. This CDR3 is 17 amino acids long. Unmatched junction bases numbered 7, after V lost 1 base and J lost 4 bases. The CDR3 nucleotides are TGCGCCAGCAGCCAAGTACAGGGGCCGGGAGGGGCCAACGTCCTGACTTTC. It codes for CASSQVQGPGGANVLTF.

With respect to this clonotype: An end of the junction differs from the germline gene, which may be a read error. The CDR3 DNA sequence: TGCGCCAGCACCTTGGACAGGGCCTATGGCTACACCTTC. Its translation is CASTLDRAYGYTF. The chain employs TRBV5-1 and TRBJ1-2; 8 bases are a match to TRBD1. The CDR3 is 13 amino acids. The germline gives CDR1 SGHRS, CDR2 YFSETQ.

The V call is TRBV20-1, the J call TRBJ1-2, with 7 bases lining up with TRBD1. The germline gives CDR1 DFQATT, CDR2 SNEGSKA (reference sequence). Trimming removed 4 bases from V and 0 bases from J; junction bases left unmatched: 2. The CDR3 has 13 residues. DNA for the CDR3: TGCAGTGCTACAGGGGGTGCTAACTATGGCTACACCTTC. Translating it yields CSATGGANYGYTF.

CDR3 nucleotides: TGTGCCAGCAGCTTGGTGGGACTAGCGGGAGTAGATAATGAGCAGTTCTTC. It codes for CASSLVGLAGVDNEQFF. The rearrangement links TRBV5-4 to TRBJ2-1, with 14 bases that match TRBD2. The germline V gene encodes CDR1 SGHNT and CDR2 YYREEE (reference sequence). CDR3 length: 17 residues. J lost 7 bases, V lost 0 bases, and 6 bases had no gene match. Full variable domain (missing parts from reference TRBV5-4 and TRBJ2-1): ETGVTQSPTHLIKTRGQQVTLRCSSQSGHNTVSWYQQALGQGPQFIFQYYREEENGRGNFPPRFSGLQFPNYSSELNVNALELDDSALYLCASSLVGLAGVDNEQFFGPGTRLTVL.

This clonotype was counted a few times. The chain recombines TRBV15 with TRBJ2-1, with TRBD1 as a possible D gene (5 bases). The CDR3 loop spans 17 amino acids. Trimming stripped 0 bases from V and 6 bases from J, with 18 bases between. Germline V lookup: CDR1 LNHNV, CDR2 YYDKDF (reference sequence). The CDR3 sequence: CATSRDRIAGLGNEQFF. DNA for the CDR3: TGTGCCACCAGCAGAGATAGAATTGCAGGGTTAGGCAATGAGCAGTTCTTC.